This entry concerns a single T cell receptor beta chain. These data belong to a study of OX40 agonist ivuxolimab in advanced cancers. Profiled with immunoSEQ multiplex PCR; TCRdb holds only in-frame clones, not every one. Of tens of thousands of clones listed, 88% were seen once; the top ten hold around 4.1%. V was pared by 3 bases and J by 2 bases, with 11 bases between. The germline CDR1 and CDR2 sequences are GTSNPN and SVGIG (reference sequence). The length of the CDR3 is 13 residues. The sequencing used CD4+ or CD8+ T cells sorted from blood, collected in a trial of the OX40 agonist ivuxolimab. The clonotype was recovered from an adult with an advanced solid tumor such as melanoma, head and neck, liver or kidney cancer. The gene calls are TRBV30 and TRBJ2-7; D may be TRBD2 (6 bases). In DNA form, the CDR3 reads TGTGCCTGGAGGGGGCGGAGGGCCTACGAGCAGTACTTC. Translation gives CAWRGRRAYEQYF.